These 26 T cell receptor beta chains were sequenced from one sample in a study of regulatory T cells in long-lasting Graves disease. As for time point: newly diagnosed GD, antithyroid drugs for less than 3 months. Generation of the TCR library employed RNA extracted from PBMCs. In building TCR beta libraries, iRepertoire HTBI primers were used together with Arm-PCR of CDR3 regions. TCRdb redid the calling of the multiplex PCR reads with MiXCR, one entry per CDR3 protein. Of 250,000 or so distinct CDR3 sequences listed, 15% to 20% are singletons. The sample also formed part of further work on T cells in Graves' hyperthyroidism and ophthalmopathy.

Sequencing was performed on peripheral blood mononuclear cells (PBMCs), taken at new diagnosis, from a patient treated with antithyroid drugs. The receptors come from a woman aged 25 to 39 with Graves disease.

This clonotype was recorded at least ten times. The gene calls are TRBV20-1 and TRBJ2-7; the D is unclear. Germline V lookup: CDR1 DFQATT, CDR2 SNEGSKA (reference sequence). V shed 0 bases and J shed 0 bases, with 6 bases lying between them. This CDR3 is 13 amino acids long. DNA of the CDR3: TGCAGTGCTAGAGATCTTACCTCCTACGAGCAGTACTTC. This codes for CSARDLTSYEQYF.

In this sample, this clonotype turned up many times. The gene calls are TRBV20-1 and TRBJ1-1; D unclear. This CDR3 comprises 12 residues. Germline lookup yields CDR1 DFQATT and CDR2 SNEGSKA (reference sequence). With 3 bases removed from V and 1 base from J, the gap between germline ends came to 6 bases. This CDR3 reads CSARTQNTEAFF. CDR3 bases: TGCAGTGCTAGGACTCAGAACACTGAAGCTTTCTTT.

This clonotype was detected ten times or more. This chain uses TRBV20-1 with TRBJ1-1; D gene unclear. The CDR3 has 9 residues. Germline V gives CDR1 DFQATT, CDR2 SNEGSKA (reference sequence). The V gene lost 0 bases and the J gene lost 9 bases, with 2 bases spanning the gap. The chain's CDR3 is CSARDQAFF. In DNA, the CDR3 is TGCAGTGCTAGAGATCAAGCTTTCTTT.

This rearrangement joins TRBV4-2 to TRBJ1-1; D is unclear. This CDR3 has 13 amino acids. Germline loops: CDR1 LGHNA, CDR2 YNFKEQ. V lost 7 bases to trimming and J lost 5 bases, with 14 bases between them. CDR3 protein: CASTMGGYTEAFF. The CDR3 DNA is TGTGCCAGCACCATGGGAGGGTATACTGAAGCTTTCTTT.

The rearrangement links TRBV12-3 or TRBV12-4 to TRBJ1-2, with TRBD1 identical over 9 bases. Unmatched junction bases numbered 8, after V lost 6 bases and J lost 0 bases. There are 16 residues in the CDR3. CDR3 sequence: CASSQDRGLTNYGYTF. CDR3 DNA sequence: TGTGCCAGCAGCCAGGACAGGGGATTGACTAACTATGGCTACACCTTC.

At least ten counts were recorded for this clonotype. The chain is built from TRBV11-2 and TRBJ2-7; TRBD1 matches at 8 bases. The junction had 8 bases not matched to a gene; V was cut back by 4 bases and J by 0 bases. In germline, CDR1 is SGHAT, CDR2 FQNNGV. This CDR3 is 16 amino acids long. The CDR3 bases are TGTGCCAGCAGCTCAGGGGCCGGACAGGGCTCCTACGAGCAGTACTTC. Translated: CASSSGAGQGSYEQYF.

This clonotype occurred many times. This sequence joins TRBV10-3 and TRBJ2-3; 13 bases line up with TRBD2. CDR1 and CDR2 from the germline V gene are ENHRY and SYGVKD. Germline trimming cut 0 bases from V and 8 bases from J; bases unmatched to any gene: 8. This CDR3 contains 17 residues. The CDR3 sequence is CAISESGLAGDAGTQYF. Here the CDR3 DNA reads TGTGCCATCAGTGAGTCCGGACTAGCGGGGGACGCCGGTACGCAGTATTTT.

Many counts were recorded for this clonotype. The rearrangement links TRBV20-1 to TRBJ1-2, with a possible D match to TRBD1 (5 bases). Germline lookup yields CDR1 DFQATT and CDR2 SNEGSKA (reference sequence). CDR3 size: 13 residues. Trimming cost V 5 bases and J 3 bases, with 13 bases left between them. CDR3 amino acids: CSAQMTDYYGYTF. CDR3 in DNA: TGCAGTGCTCAAATGACAGACTACTATGGCTACACCTTC.

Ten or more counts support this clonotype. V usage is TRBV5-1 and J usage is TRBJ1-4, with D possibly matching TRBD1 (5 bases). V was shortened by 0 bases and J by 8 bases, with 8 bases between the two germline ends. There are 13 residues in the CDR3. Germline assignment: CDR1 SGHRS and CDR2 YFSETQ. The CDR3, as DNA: TGCGCCAGCAGCTTGGTGGGGGAGGAAAAACTGTTTTTT. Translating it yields CASSLVGEEKLFF.

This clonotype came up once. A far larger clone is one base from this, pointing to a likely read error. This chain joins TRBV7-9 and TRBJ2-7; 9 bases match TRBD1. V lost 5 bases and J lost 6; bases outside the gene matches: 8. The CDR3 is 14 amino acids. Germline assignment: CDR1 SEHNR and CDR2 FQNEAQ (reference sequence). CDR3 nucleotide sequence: TGTGCCAGCAGCCTCCCCACAGGGGGCTTCGAGCAGTACTTC. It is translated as CASSLPTGGFEQYF.

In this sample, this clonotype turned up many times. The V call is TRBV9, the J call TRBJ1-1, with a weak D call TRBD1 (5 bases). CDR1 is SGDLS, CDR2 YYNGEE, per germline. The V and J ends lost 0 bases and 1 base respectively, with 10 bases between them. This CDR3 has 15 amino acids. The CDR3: CASSVDPGENTEAFF. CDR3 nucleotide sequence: TGTGCCAGCAGCGTAGATCCGGGGGAGAACACTGAAGCTTTCTTT.

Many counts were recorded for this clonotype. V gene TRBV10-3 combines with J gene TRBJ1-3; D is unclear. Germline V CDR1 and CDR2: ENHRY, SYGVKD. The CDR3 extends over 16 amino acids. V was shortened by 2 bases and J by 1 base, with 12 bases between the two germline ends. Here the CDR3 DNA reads TGTGCCATCAGTGAGATCGGCAGTACGTCTGGAAACACCATATATTTT. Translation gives CAISEIGSTSGNTIYF.

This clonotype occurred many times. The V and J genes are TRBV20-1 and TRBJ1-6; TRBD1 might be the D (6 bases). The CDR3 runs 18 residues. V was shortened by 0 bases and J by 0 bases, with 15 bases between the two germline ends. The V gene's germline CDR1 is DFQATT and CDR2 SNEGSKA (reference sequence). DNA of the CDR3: TGCAGTGCTAGAGATGGGGACACGAAATACTCCTATAATTCACCCCTCCACTTT. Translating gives CSARDGDTKYSYNSPLHF.

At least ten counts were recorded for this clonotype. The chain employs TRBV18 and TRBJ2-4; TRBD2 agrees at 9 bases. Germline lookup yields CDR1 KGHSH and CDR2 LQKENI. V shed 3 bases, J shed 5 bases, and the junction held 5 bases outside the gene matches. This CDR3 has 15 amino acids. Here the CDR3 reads CASSPPSGAQNIQYF. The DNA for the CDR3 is TGTGCCAGCTCACCCCCTAGCGGGGCTCAAAACATTCAGTACTTC.

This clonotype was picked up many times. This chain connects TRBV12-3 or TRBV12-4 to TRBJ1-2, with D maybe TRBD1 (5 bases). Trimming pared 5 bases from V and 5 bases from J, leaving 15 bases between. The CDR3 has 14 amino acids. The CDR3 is CASSATATDYGYTF. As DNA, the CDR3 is TGTGCCAGCAGTGCGACAGCGACCGATTATGGCTACACCTTC.

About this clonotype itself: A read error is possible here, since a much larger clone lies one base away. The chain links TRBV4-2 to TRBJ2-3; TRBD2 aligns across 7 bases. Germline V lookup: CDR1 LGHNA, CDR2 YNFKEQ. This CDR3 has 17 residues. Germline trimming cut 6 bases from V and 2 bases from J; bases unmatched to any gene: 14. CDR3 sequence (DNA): TGTGCCAGCAGAAAGGGACTAACGGGGGGATCCACAGATACGCAGTATTTT. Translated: CASRKGLTGGSTDTQYF.

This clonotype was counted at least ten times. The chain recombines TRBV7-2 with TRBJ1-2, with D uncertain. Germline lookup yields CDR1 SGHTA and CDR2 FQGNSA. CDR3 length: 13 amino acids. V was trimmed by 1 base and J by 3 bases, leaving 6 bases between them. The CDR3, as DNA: TGTGCCAGCAGCTTAGGCCAGTACTATGGCTACACCTTC. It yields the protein CASSLGQYYGYTF.

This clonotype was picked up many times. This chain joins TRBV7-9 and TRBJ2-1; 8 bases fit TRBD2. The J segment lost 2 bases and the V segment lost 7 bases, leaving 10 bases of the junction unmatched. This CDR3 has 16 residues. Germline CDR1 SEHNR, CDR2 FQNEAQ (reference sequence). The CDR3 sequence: CASKRPGGGPYNEQFF. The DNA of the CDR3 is TGTGCCAGCAAGAGGCCGGGCGGGGGGCCCTACAATGAGCAGTTCTTC.

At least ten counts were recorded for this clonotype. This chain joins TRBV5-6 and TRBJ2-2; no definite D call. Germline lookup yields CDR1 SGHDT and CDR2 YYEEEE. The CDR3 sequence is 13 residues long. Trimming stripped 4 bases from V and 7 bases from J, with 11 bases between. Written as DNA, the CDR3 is TGTGCCAGCAGCCTCTATGGGGACGGGGAGCTGTTTTTT. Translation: CASSLYGDGELFF.

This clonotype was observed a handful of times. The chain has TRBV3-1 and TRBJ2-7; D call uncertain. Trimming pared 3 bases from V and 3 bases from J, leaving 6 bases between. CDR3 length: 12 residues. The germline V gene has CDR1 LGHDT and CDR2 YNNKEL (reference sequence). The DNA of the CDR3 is TGTGCCAGCAGCCAGGCCTTCTACGAGCAGTACTTC. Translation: CASSQAFYEQYF.

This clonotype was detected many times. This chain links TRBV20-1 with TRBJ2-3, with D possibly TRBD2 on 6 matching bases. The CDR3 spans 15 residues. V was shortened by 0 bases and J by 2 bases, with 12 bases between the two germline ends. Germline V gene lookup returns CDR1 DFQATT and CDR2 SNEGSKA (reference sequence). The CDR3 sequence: CSARDDAGNTDTQYF. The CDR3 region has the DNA TGCAGTGCTAGAGATGACGCGGGGAACACAGATACGCAGTATTTT.

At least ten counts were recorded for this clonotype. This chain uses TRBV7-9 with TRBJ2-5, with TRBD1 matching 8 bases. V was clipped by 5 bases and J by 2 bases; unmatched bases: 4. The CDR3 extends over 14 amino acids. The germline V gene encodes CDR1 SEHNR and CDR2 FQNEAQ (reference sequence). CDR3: CASSMGQAQETQYF. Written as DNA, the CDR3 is TGTGCCAGCAGCATGGGACAGGCGCAAGAGACCCAGTACTTC.

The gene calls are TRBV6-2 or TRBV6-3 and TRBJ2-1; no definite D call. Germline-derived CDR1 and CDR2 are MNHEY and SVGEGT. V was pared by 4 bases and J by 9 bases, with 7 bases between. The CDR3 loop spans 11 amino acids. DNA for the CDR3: TGTGCCAGCAGTTTTGGCGTTGAGCAGTTCTTC. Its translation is CASSFGVEQFF.

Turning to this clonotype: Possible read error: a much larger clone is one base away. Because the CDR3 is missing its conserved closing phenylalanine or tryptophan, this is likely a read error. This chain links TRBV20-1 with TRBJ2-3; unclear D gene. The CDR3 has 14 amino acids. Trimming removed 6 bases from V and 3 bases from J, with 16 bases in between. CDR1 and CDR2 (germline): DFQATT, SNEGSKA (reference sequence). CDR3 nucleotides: TGCAGTGCCCGGGTTACAGTTGGGACAGATACGCAGTATGTT. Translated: CSARVTVGTDTQYV.

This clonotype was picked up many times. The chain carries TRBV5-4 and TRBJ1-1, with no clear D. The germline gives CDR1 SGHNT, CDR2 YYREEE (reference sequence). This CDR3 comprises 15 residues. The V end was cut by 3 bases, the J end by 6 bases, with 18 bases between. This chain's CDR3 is CASSSTLVGLAEAFF. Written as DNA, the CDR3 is TGTGCCAGCAGCTCAACTCTAGTAGGGCTGGCTGAAGCTTTCTTT. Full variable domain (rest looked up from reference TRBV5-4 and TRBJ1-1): ETGVTQSPTHLIKTRGQQVTLRCSSQSGHNTVSWYQQALGQGPQFIFQYYREEENGRGNFPPRFSGLQFPNYSSELNVNALELDDSALYLCASSSTLVGLAEAFFGQGTRLTVV.

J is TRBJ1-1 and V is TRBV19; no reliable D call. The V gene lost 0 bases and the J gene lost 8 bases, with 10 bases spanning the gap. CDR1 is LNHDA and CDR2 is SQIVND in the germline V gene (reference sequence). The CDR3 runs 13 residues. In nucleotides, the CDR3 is TGTGCCAGTAGTATAGATCTCCCCGCGGAAGCTTTCTTT. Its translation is CASSIDLPAEAFF. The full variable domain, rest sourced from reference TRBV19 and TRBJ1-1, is DGGITQSPKYLFRKEGQNVTLSCEQNLNHDAMYWYRQDPGQGLRLIYYSQIVNDFQKGDIAEGYSVSREKKESFPLTVTSAQKNPTAFYLCASSIDLPAEAFFGQGTRLTVV.